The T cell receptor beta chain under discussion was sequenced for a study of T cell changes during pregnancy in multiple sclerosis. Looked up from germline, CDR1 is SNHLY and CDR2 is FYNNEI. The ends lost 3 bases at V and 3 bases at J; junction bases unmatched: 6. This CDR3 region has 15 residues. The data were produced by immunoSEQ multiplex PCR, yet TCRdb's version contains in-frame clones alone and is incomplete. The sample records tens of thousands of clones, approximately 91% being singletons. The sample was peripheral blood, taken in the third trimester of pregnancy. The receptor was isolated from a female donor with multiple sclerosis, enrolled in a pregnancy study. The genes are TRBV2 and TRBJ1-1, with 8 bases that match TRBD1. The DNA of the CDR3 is TGTGCCAGCAGTGATGGGTGGGACAGGTACACTGAAGCTTTCTTT. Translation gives CASSDGWDRYTEAFF.